A selection of T cell receptor beta chains follows, all from one sample in a study of blood T cell repertoires in COVID-19. Assay used: immunoSEQ multiplex PCR; TCRdb lists only in-frame clones, some missing. Of approximately 280,000 clones detected, about 81% appear once; the ten largest clones hold more than 1.1%. The specimen sequenced was peripheral blood. The receptors come from a human donor with COVID-19, enrolled during active disease. The donor label of this sample is uncertain. Both conserved end residues are part of each CDR3. Fields, in order: clone size, J gene, D gene, V gene, CDR3 DNA, CDR3 protein. A D gene is named only where the DNA matches it firmly. Clone sizes are given selectively: once, few, many, or a class where the clone is expanded.

. | TRBJ2-7 | . | TRBV28 | TGTGCCAGCAGTCAGACCTACGAGCAGTACTTC | CASSQTYEQYF
. | TRBJ2-5 | TRBD1 | TRBV3-1/TRBV3-2 | TGTGCCAGCAGCCCCCGACAGGGGAAAGAGACCCAGTACTTC | CASSPRQGKETQYF
. | TRBJ2-7 | . | TRBV5-6 | TGTGCCAGCAGCAGAGGTTACGAGCAGTACTTC | CASSRGYEQYF
. | TRBJ2-2 | . | TRBV9 | TGTGCCAGCAGCCCCGAGGAGTGGGCCGGGGAGCTGTTTTTT | CASSPEEWAGELFF
. | TRBJ2-1 | . | TRBV4-2 | TGTGCCAGCAGCCAAGAAGGAGCGGCAGGCTCCTACAATGAGCAGTTCTTC | CASSQEGAAGSYNEQFF
. | TRBJ2-7 | . | TRBV9 | TGTGCCAGCAGCGTAGACGGGCTAGCGAGTTACGAGCAGTACTTC | CASSVDGLASYEQYF
once | TRBJ2-3 | TRBD2 | TRBV11-3 | TGTGCCAGCAGCTTATCGTACGGGAGGGGAGATACGCAGTATTTT | CASSLSYGRGDTQYF
. | TRBJ2-7 | . | TRBV14 | TGTGCCAGCAGCCGAGCTCCGGGTTTGTCGTACTTC | CASSRAPGLSYF
few | TRBJ2-1 | . | TRBV11-2 | TGTGCCAGCAGCTTAGATACTAACAACAATGAGCAGTTCTTC | CASSLDTNNNEQFF
. | TRBJ1-4 | . | TRBV6-5 | TGTGCCAGCGTCTTTAATGGGGCGGATGAAAAACTGTTTTTT | CASVFNGADEKLFF
. | TRBJ2-5 | TRBD2 | TRBV27 | TGTGCCAGCAGCACACTAGCGGAGGGGGAGACCCAGTACTTC | CASSTLAEGETQYF
. | TRBJ2-7 | TRBD2 | TRBV5-1 | TGCGCCAGCAGCTTGGAAGCGGGGACCTTCTACGAGCAGTACTTC | CASSLEAGTFYEQYF
. | TRBJ1-1 | . | TRBV27 | TGTGCCAGCAGTCTCTCGACAGGGAACACTGAAGCTTTCTTT | CASSLSTGNTEAFF
. | TRBJ2-7 | TRBD2 | TRBV5-1 | TGCGCCAGCAGCTTCGACAGGGGAAAGCGTAGCGGGAGGGCGACCGCTGCGTACGAGCAGTACTTC | CASSFDRGKRSGRATAAYEQYF
. | TRBJ2-1 | . | TRBV7-9 | TGTGCCAGCAGCTTCTTAGCGTTCCAAGCCTACAATGAGCAGTTCTTC | CASSFLAFQAYNEQFF
. | TRBJ1-5 | TRBD1 | TRBV18 | TGTGCCAGCTCACCTCCGGGACAGGGTTATCAGCCCCAGCATTTT | CASSPPGQGYQPQHF